These 28 T cell receptor beta chains were sequenced from one sample in a study of PD-L1 blockade in urothelial cancer. TCRdb's copy holds only in-frame clones and misses some; the assay was immunoSEQ multiplex PCR. The sample holds fewer than 85,000 clones; 85% to 90% are singletons and the top ten take roughly 12%. The time point here: peripheral blood 6 weeks after treatment start. The sequencing here drew on PBMCs, taken around atezolizumab (anti-PD-L1) treatment. The source is a man in his sixties with urothelial cancer.

The rearrangement uses TRBV19 and TRBJ2-1; tentative D call: TRBD1 (6 bases). This CDR3 is built from 15 residues. Germline CDR1 LNHDA, CDR2 SQIVND (reference sequence). Trimming pared 5 bases from V and 4 bases from J, leaving 15 bases between. The CDR3 region has the DNA TGTGCCAGTAGTGACGGACAGCAAGCATACAATGAGCAGTTCTTC. Translation gives CASSDGQQAYNEQFF.

The chain has TRBV29-1 and TRBJ1-2; D is perhaps TRBD1 (5 bases). Trimming took off 6 bases at V and 3 bases at J, with 17 bases between the two ends. Per the germline V gene, CDR1 is SQVTM and CDR2 is ANQGSEA. The CDR3 spans 14 residues. The CDR3 sequence: CSVIQDPSDYGYTF. The CDR3 DNA sequence: TGCAGCGTAATACAGGACCCCTCGGACTATGGCTACACCTTC.

This chain uses TRBV9 with TRBJ1-2; TRBD1 matches 8 bases. With 1 base clipped from V and 2 bases from J, the junction kept 7 bases outside the gene matches. The CDR3 is made up of 16 amino acids. The germline V gene encodes CDR1 SGDLS and CDR2 YYNGEE. The CDR3 region is CASSVPRDRPNYGYTF. The DNA of the CDR3 is TGTGCCAGCAGCGTACCCCGGGACAGGCCGAACTATGGCTACACCTTC.

The gene calls are TRBV6-5 and TRBJ2-2, with a weak D call TRBD2 (5 bases). The CDR3 has 13 residues. Germline CDR1 reads MNHEY; CDR2 reads SVGAGI. Trimming removed 7 bases at V and 3 bases at J, with 9 bases between. The CDR3 coding sequence is TGTGCCAGCACACGGGAATACACCGGGGAGCTGTTTTTT. Translated, it gives CASTREYTGELFF.

The chain links TRBV7-9 to TRBJ1-4, with a weak D call TRBD1 (6 bases). CDR1 and CDR2 (germline): SEHNR, FQNEAQ (reference sequence). Trimming cost V 2 bases and J 5 bases, with 12 bases left between them. This CDR3 has 15 amino acids. As DNA, the CDR3 is TGTGCCAGCAGCTTACCCACAGGGCCCAATGAAAAACTGTTTTTT. It specifies CASSLPTGPNEKLFF.

CDR3 nucleotides: TGTGCCAGCAGCCCGGACAGGGGCCCTCGCATGACCATATATTTT. Translating it yields CASSPDRGPRMTIYF. This rearrangement joins TRBV7-2 to TRBJ1-3, with 9 bases aligning to TRBD1. Germline V CDR1 and CDR2: SGHTA, FQGNSA. This CDR3 is built from 15 residues. Trimming removed 5 bases from V and 10 bases from J; junction bases left unmatched: 12. Looking up the rest from reference TRBV7-2 and TRBJ1-3 gives the full variable domain: GAGVSQSPSNKVTEKGKDVELRCDPISGHTALYWYRQSLGQGLEFLIYFQGNSAPDKSGLPSDRFSAERTGGSVSTLTIQRTQQEDSAVYLCASSPDRGPRMTIYFGEGSWLTVV.

This clone was recorded once. The chain couples TRBV19 to TRBJ1-1, with 9 bases fitting TRBD1. V lost 7 bases to trimming and J lost 5 bases; unmatched junction nucleotides: 8. The CDR3 is made up of 14 amino acids. Per germline, CDR1 LNHDA and CDR2 SQIVND (reference sequence). As DNA, the CDR3 is TGTGCCAGTATCCTCGGACAGGGGTCGACTGAAGCTTTCTTT. Its protein is CASILGQGSTEAFF.

J is TRBJ2-3 and V is TRBV28; D is undetermined. V lost 4 bases and J 0 bases, leaving 5 bases between the germline ends. Germline V lookup: CDR1 MDHEN, CDR2 SYDVKM. The CDR3 has 13 amino acids. CDR3 sequence: CASSSPSTDTQYF. The CDR3 DNA follows: TGTGCCAGCAGTTCTCCTAGCACAGATACGCAGTATTTT.

The genes are TRBV19 and TRBJ1-5, with a weak D call TRBD1 (5 bases). Germline CDR1 and CDR2: LNHDA and SQIVND (reference sequence). This CDR3 is 12 amino acids long. The V and J ends lost 2 bases and 8 bases respectively, with 7 bases between them. CDR3 sequence: CASSILGEPQHF. In DNA, the CDR3 is TGTGCCAGTAGTATATTAGGGGAGCCCCAGCATTTT.

In its sample, this clone was seen a few times. The chain is built from TRBV27 and TRBJ2-7; TRBD2 might be the D (6 bases). Looked up from germline, CDR1 is MNHEY and CDR2 is SMNVEV (reference sequence). V was cut by 5 bases and J by 1 base, with 12 bases left in between. This CDR3 has 14 residues. The CDR3 loop is CASSAGGPSYEQYF. CDR3 coding DNA: TGTGCCAGCAGTGCCGGGGGTCCTTCCTACGAGCAGTACTTC.

This chain connects TRBV9 to TRBJ2-7; possibly TRBD1 for D (6 bases). Deletions cut 2 bases from V and 7 bases from J, with 19 bases between. Germline CDR1 reads SGDLS; CDR2 reads YYNGEE. CDR3 length equals 15 residues. CDR3 region: CASSVRSTGAKEQYF. CDR3 DNA sequence: TGTGCCAGCAGCGTGAGGTCGACAGGAGCTAAAGAGCAGTACTTC.

Regarding this clone: The same CDR3 can be traced to other DNA sequences in this sample. The gene calls are TRBV30 and TRBJ2-2; D is possibly TRBD1 (6 bases). Per germline, CDR1 GTSNPN and CDR2 SVGIG (reference sequence). The CDR3 covers 16 residues. Trimming cost V 0 bases and J 5 bases, with 16 bases left between them. The CDR3 nucleotides read TGTGCCTGGAGTGTACCCAGGGGTTTTCTGACCGGGGAGCTGTTTTTT. Translation gives CAWSVPRGFLTGELFF.

This rearrangement joins TRBV18 to TRBJ2-5; tentative D call: TRBD1 (5 bases). Trimming took 3 bases from V and 5 from J, leaving 16 bases between them. The CDR3 is made up of 15 amino acids. CDR1 is KGHSH and CDR2 is LQKENI in the germline V gene. The CDR3: CASSPGQGRWETQYF. The DNA for the CDR3 is TGTGCCAGCTCACCCGGCCAGGGCCGGTGGGAGACCCAGTACTTC. Based on the CDR3 plus reference TRBV18 and TRBJ2-5, the full variable domain is NAGVMQNPRHLVRRRGQEARLRCSPMKGHSHVYWYRQLPEEGLKFMVYLQKENIIDESGMPKERFSAEFPKEGPSILRIQQVVRGDSAAYFCASSPGQGRWETQYFGPGTRLLVL.

The chain links TRBV30 to TRBJ1-6; D might be TRBD1 (5 bases). The CDR3 runs to 17 residues. CDR1 GTSNPN and CDR2 SVGIG come from the germline V gene (reference sequence). V was clipped by 1 base and J by 5 bases, with 18 bases between them. The CDR3 DNA is TGTGCCTGGAGTGAAGGGTGGGGGGGAGGACATAATTCACCCCTCCACTTT. This codes for CAWSEGWGGGHNSPLHF.

This clone occurred once. The CDR3 here is CASSSRTGGGFIYGYTF. For the CDR3, the DNA is TGTGCCAGCAGTTCCCGGACAGGGGGCGGGTTTATTTATGGCTACACCTTC. This chain joins TRBV27 and TRBJ1-2; 11 nucleotides match TRBD1. V lost 4 bases and J lost 5; bases outside the gene matches: 12. Germline V gives CDR1 MNHEY, CDR2 SMNVEV (reference sequence). The CDR3 length is 17 residues.

V usage is TRBV9 and J usage is TRBJ1-2; no definite D call. Trimming removed 4 bases at V and 6 bases at J, with 13 bases between. CDR1 is SGDLS, CDR2 YYNGEE, per germline. This CDR3 is 13 amino acids long. CDR3 nucleotides: TGTGCCAGCAGCCGCCCTGGACTAAATGGCTACACCTTC. Translating it yields CASSRPGLNGYTF.

In nucleotides, the CDR3 is TGTGCCAGTAGTTTCCACCGAGAAAACTACGAGCAGTACTTC. This encodes CASSFHRENYEQYF. V usage is TRBV19 and J usage is TRBJ2-7; D remains unclear. This CDR3 comprises 14 residues. Trimming removed 5 bases at V and 3 bases at J, with 14 bases between. Germline-derived CDR1 and CDR2 are LNHDA and SQIVND (reference sequence).

The chain uses TRBV18 and TRBJ2-2; TRBD2 matches 11 bases. Germline lookup yields CDR1 KGHSH and CDR2 LQKENI. Losses at the gene ends were 1 base for V and 6 bases for J; bases not matched to a gene: 10. The CDR3 has 18 residues. The CDR3 coding sequence is TGTGCCAGCTCACCACGCTTACTAGCGGGAGAAAGGGCCGGGGAGCTGTTTTTT. Translated: CASSPRLLAGERAGELFF.

This clone has only one observation. The rearrangement uses TRBV4-3 and TRBJ2-7, with TRBD1 identical over 7 bases. The CDR3 length is 14 residues. V lost 4 bases and J lost 7; bases outside the gene matches: 10. CDR1 and CDR2 (germline): LGHNA, YSLEER. CDR3 region: CASSLGTAFGEQYF. The CDR3 DNA reads TGCGCCAGCAGCCTCGGGACAGCTTTCGGGGAGCAGTACTTC.

The count of this clone is one. This chain joins TRBV19 and TRBJ2-5, with D hard to call. The ends were cut back, 1 base at V and 2 bases at J, with 17 bases in the middle. This CDR3 comprises 17 residues. CDR1 is LNHDA and CDR2 is SQIVND in the germline V gene (reference sequence). The CDR3 bases are TGTGCCAGTAGTATAGCCGCGGCCAGAGGCTCGCAAGAGACCCAGTACTTC. Translating it yields CASSIAAARGSQETQYF. The full variable domain, completed using reference TRBV19 and TRBJ2-5, is DGGITQSPKYLFRKEGQNVTLSCEQNLNHDAMYWYRQDPGQGLRLIYYSQIVNDFQKGDIAEGYSVSREKKESFPLTVTSAQKNPTAFYLCASSIAAARGSQETQYFGPGTRLLVL.

The V and J genes are TRBV14 and TRBJ2-1; TRBD2 matches 9 bases. The V gene's germline CDR1 is SGHDN and CDR2 FVKESK. V trimming: 4 bases; J trimming: 10 bases; junction bases outside the gene matches: 5. The CDR3 is made up of 13 amino acids. The CDR3 nucleotides are TGTGCCAGCAGCCCCGGTCTAGCGGGGGAGCAGTTCTTC. This sequence encodes CASSPGLAGEQFF.

The chain carries TRBV5-1 and TRBJ2-2; D uncertain. The germline V gene has CDR1 SGHRS and CDR2 YFSETQ. V lost 6 bases and J 6 bases, leaving 15 bases between the germline ends. CDR3 length: 14 residues. The DNA for the CDR3 is TGCGCCAGCACCTATACAAGCGCATCCGGGGAGCTGTTTTTT. Protein sequence: CASTYTSASGELFF.

This chain uses TRBV9 with TRBJ2-7; 8 positions agree with TRBD2. Germline CDR1 is SGDLS and CDR2 is YYNGEE. The V segment lost 4 bases and the J segment 2 bases; nucleotides outside the gene matches: 8. This CDR3 comprises 15 residues. CDR3 DNA sequence: TGTGCCAGCAGCCCCGGGGGGGCAGTGACCTACGAGCAGTACTTC. This encodes CASSPGGAVTYEQYF.

The chain recombines TRBV5-1 with TRBJ2-5; 7 nucleotides align to TRBD2. Trimming took 4 bases from V and 5 from J; bases not matched to a gene: 11. The CDR3 totals 15 residues. In germline, CDR1 is SGHRS, CDR2 YFSETQ. The CDR3 loop is CASSVGDSGGETQYF. As DNA, the CDR3 is TGCGCCAGCAGCGTCGGAGATTCGGGAGGTGAGACCCAGTACTTC.

This chain joins TRBV30 and TRBJ1-6; D not resolved. CDR1 and CDR2 from the germline V gene are GTSNPN and SVGIG (reference sequence). The CDR3 consists of 15 residues. The V and J ends lost 0 bases and 0 bases respectively, with 6 bases between them. The CDR3 DNA reads as TGTGCCTGGAGTGTAGGGAGCTCCTATAATTCACCCCTCCACTTT. Protein product: CAWSVGSSYNSPLHF.

This clone has just a few counts. In nucleotides, the CDR3 is TGTGCCAGCTCATCCGGACAGGGCGCAACTAATGAAAAACTGTTTTTT. It codes for CASSSGQGATNEKLFF. V is TRBV18 and J is TRBJ1-4; 8 bases agree with TRBD1. The germline CDR1 and CDR2 sequences are KGHSH and LQKENI. After removal of 5 bases from V and 0 bases from J, the junction contained 5 bases not matched to a gene. The CDR3 covers 16 residues.

CDR3 nucleotides: TGTGCCACCGCGTTATATGAAAAACTGTTTTTT. It specifies CATALYEKLFF. The chain carries TRBV2 and TRBJ1-4; D is ambiguous. Germline V gene data show CDR1 as SNHLY and CDR2 as FYNNEI. The CDR3 runs 11 residues. V was trimmed by 10 bases and J by 6 bases, leaving 9 bases between them.

The rearrangement uses TRBV7-9 and TRBJ1-5, with 8 bases that match TRBD1. Germline assignment: CDR1 SEHNR and CDR2 FQNEAQ (reference sequence). The CDR3 runs to 13 residues. J lost 6 bases, V lost 6 bases, and 4 bases had no gene match. CDR3 coding DNA: TGTGCCAGCAGTTGGCAGGGGGCTCAGCCCCAGCATTTT. Encoded protein: CASSWQGAQPQHF.